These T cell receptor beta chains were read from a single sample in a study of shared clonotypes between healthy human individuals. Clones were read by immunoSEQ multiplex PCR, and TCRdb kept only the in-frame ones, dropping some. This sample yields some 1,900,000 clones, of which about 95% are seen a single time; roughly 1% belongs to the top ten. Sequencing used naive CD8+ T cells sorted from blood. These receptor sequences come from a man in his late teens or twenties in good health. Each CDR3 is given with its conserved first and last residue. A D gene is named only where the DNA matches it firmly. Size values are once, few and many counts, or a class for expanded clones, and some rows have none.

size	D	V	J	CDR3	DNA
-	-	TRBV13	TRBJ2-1	CASSNYNEQFF	TGTGCCAGCAGCAATTACAATGAGCAGTTCTTC
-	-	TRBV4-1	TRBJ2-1	CASSQASLYNEQFF	TGCGCCAGCAGCCAAGCCTCCCTTTACAATGAGCAGTTCTTC
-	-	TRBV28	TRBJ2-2	CATGTENTGELFF	TGTGCCACCGGGACCGAGAACACCGGGGAGCTGTTTTTT
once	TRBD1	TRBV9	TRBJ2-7	CASSAGTGDYEQYF	TGTGCCAGCAGCGCTGGGACAGGGGACTACGAGCAGTACTTC
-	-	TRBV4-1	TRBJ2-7	CASSQNSGPSYEQYF	TGCGCCAGCAGCCAAAATTCGGGCCCCTCCTACGAGCAGTACTTC
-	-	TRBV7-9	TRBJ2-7	CASSLDSVEYF	TGTGCCAGCAGCTTGGACAGCGTTGAGTACTTC
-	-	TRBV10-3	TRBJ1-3	CAISDGDLRGNTIYF	TGTGCCATCAGTGATGGGGACTTGAGGGGAAACACCATATATTTT
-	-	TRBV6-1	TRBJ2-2	CASSVGTYTGELFF	TGTGCCAGCAGTGTAGGGACGTACACCGGGGAGCTGTTTTTT
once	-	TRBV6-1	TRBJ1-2	CASSDLELGDGYTF	TGTGCCAGCAGTGATCTGGAGTTGGGGGATGGCTACACCTTC
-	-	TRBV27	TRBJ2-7	CASSSGDRYDYEQYF	TGTGCCAGCAGTTCGGGCGACAGGTACGACTACGAGCAGTACTTC
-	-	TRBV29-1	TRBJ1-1	CSVLGQGSNSEAFF	TGCAGCGTCCTCGGGCAGGGGTCCAACTCAGAAGCTTTCTTT
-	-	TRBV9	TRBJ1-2	CASSPDTNNYGYTF	TGTGCCAGCAGTCCTGACACCAATAACTATGGCTACACCTTC
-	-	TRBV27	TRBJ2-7	CASSLLAGQQYF	TGTGCCAGCAGTTTGTTGGCGGGGCAGCAGTACTTC
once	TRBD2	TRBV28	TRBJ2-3	CASFQAGGMTDTQYF	TGTGCCAGCTTTCAAGCGGGGGGGATGACAGATACGCAGTATTTT
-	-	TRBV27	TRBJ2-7	CASSSGQGLYEQYF	TGTGCCAGCAGTTCTGGGCAGGGCCTCTACGAGCAGTACTTC
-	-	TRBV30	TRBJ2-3	CAWADRTSTDTQYF	TGTGCCTGGGCCGACAGAACTAGCACAGATACGCAGTATTTT
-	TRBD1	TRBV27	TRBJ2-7	CASSYGTGLAYEQYF	TGTGCCAGCAGTTACGGGACAGGACTTGCCTACGAGCAGTACTTC
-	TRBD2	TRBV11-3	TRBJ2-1	CASSSASGDGNEQFF	TGTGCCAGCAGCTCCGCCAGCGGGGATGGCAATGAGCAGTTCTTC
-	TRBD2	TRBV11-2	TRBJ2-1	CASSPGTSGISYNEQFF	TGTGCCAGCAGCCCGGGGACTAGCGGGATCTCCTACAATGAGCAGTTCTTC
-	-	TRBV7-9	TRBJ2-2	CAILGAGGVNTGELFF	TGTGCCATACTTGGGGCAGGAGGAGTGAACACCGGGGAGCTGTTTTTT
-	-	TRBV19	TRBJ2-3	CASSILQGGTDTQYF	TGTGCCAGTAGTATTTTACAGGGAGGGACAGATACGCAGTATTTT
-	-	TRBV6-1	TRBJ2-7	CASTLDRYRGYEQYF	TGTGCCAGCACCCTAGACAGGTATAGAGGATACGAGCAGTACTTC
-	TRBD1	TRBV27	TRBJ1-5	CASSPEIGQGGQPQHF	TGTGCCAGCAGTCCGGAGATCGGACAGGGAGGCCAGCCCCAGCATTTT
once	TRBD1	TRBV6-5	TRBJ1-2	CASSWGQGVVNYGYTF	TGTGCCAGCAGTTGGGGACAGGGGGTAGTTAACTATGGCTACACCTTC
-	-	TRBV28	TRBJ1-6	CASMRSNSPLHF	TGTGCCAGCATGCGGTCAAATTCACCCCTCCACTTT
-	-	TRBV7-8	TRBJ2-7	CASSLEGGYEQYF	TGTGCCAGCAGCTTGGAGGGGGGCTACGAGCAGTACTTC
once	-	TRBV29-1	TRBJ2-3	CSVEARAASTDTQYF	TGCAGCGTTGAGGCTCGGGCAGCTAGCACAGATACGCAGTATTTT
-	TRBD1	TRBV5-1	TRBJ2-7	CASSFDRVEQYF	TGCGCCAGCAGCTTCGACAGGGTAGAGCAGTACTTC
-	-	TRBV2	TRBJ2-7	CASSEGQPNTYEQYF	TGTGCCAGCAGTGAAGGACAGCCGAACACCTACGAGCAGTACTTC
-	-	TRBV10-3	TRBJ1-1	CAISEGGQSTEAFF	TGTGCCATCAGTGAGGGGGGACAATCCACTGAAGCTTTCTTT
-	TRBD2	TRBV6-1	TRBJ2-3	CASSGGITDTQYF	TGTGCCAGCAGCGGGGGGATAACAGATACGCAGTATTTT
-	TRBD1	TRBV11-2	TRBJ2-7	CASSPRTGSGGQYF	TGTGCCAGCAGCCCCCGGACAGGTTCGGGTGGGCAGTACTTC
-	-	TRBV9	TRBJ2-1	CASSVGGIEQFF	TGTGCCAGCAGCGTAGGGGGGATTGAGCAGTTCTTC
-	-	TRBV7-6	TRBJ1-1	CASSGLRRENTEAFF	TGTGCCAGCAGCGGACTCAGGAGGGAGAACACTGAAGCTTTCTTT
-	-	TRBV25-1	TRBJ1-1	CASSPKGGGTEAFF	TGTGCCAGCAGCCCGAAGGGGGGGGGCACTGAAGCTTTCTTT
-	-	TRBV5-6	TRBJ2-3	CASSRTDTQYF	TGTGCCAGCAGCAGGACAGATACGCAGTATTTT
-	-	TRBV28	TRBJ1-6	CASSLLLNSPLHF	TGTGCCAGCAGTTTACTTCTGAATTCACCCCTCCACTTT